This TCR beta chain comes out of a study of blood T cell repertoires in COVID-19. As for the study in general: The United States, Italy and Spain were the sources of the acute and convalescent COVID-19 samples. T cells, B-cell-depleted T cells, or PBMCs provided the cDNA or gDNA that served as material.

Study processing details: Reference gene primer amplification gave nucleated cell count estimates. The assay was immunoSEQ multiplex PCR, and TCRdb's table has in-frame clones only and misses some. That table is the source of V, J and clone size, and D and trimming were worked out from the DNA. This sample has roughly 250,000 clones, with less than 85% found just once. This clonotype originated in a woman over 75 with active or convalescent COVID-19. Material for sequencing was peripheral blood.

Here the CDR3 DNA reads TGCAGCGTTGCGGACAGCAGGAATGGCTACACCTTC. Translated: CSVADSRNGYTF. V is TRBV29-1 and J is TRBJ1-2; possibly TRBD1 for D (6 bases). The CDR3 totals 12 residues. V was shortened by 4 bases and J by 6 bases, with 12 bases between the two germline ends. Germline CDR1 and CDR2: SQVTM and ANQGSEA. Supplemented by reference TRBV29-1 and TRBJ1-2, the full variable domain reads SAVISQKPSRDICQRGTSLTIQCQVDSQVTMMFWYRQQPGQSLTLIATANQGSEATYESGFVIDKFPISRPNLTFSTLTVSNMSPEDSSIYLCSVADSRNGYTFGSGTRLTVV.